These 21 T cell receptor beta chains came from one sample sequenced in a study of T cells after somatic rescue of genetic block. Assay used: immunoSEQ multiplex PCR; TCRdb lists only in-frame clones, some missing. This sample has about 63,000 clones, with around 92% found just once. Material for sequencing was peripheral blood mononuclear cells (PBMCs). These receptors were obtained from a man aged 35-49 years.

The rearrangement links TRBV19 to TRBJ2-5; D perhaps matches TRBD1 (6 bases). Germline CDR1 LNHDA, CDR2 SQIVND (reference sequence). Trimming took off 5 bases at V and 6 bases at J, with 10 bases between the two ends. The CDR3 is 12 amino acids. The CDR3 nucleotides are TGTGCCAGTAGTCAGGGGTGGCAGACCCAGTACTTC. Its protein product is CASSQGWQTQYF.

The CDR3 DNA follows: TGTGCCAGCAGCTTATCAGGGTTACCCAGCACAGATACGCAGTATTTT. Amino acid sequence: CASSLSGLPSTDTQYF. The chain couples TRBV7-8 to TRBJ2-3; weak D call: TRBD1 (5 bases). Between the trimmed V and J ends, which lost 2 bases and 0 bases, there was a span of 12 bases. The length of the CDR3 is 16 residues. Germline V gene lookup returns CDR1 SGHVS and CDR2 FQNEAQ.

This sequence joins TRBV4-1 and TRBJ1-5, with 7 bases identical to TRBD1. Germline CDR1 reads MGHRA; CDR2 reads YSYEKL. V gave up 3 bases and J gave up 0 bases; unmatched junction bases: 8. The CDR3 loop spans 17 amino acids. In DNA form, the CDR3 reads TGCGCCAGCAGCCAGGACCCCGGGACAGATAGCAATCAGCCCCAGCATTTT. Its translation is CASSQDPGTDSNQPQHF.

This chain uses TRBV27 with TRBJ1-2, with 8 bases matching TRBD1. CDR1 is MNHEY and CDR2 is SMNVEV in the germline V gene (reference sequence). V dropped 5 bases and J dropped 4; count of bases not matched to a gene: 9. The CDR3 sequence is 15 residues long. The CDR3 DNA follows: TGTGCCAGCAGTATACGGACAGGGTTAGGCTATGGCTACACCTTC. Its translation: CASSIRTGLGYGYTF.

The CDR3 DNA follows: TGTGCCAGCAGCCGCGGGACTAGCGGGTGGAGCTCCTACAATGAGCAGTTCTTC. Residues: CASSRGTSGWSSYNEQFF. The chain combines TRBV7-9 with TRBJ2-1, with 12 bases matching TRBD2. The trim removed 5 bases at V and 0 bases at J, leaving 8 bases unmatched. Germline V gene data show CDR1 as SEHNR and CDR2 as FQNEAQ (reference sequence). This CDR3 contains 18 residues.

This clone was seen only once. This chain uses TRBV5-5 with TRBJ2-3; 8 bases line up with TRBD2. The V segment lost 4 bases and the J segment 2 bases; nucleotides outside the gene matches: 9. The CDR3 extends over 16 amino acids. CDR1 is SGHKS, CDR2 YYEKEE, per germline (reference sequence). The CDR3 region has the DNA TGTGCCAGCAGCCCCCGGGTAGCGGGGCTCACAGATACGCAGTATTTT. Its protein is CASSPRVAGLTDTQYF. The full variable domain, in which reference TRBV5-5 and TRBJ2-3 provide the parts outside the CDR3, is DAGVTQSPTHLIKTRGQQVTLRCSPISGHKSVSWYQQVLGQGPQFIFQYYEKEERGRGNFPDRFSARQFPNYSSELNVNALLLGDSALYLCASSPRVAGLTDTQYFGPGTRLTVL.

V gene TRBV5-1 combines with J gene TRBJ1-1, with 9 bases matching TRBD1. This CDR3 region has 14 residues. The ends lost 6 bases at V and 6 bases at J; junction bases unmatched: 9. CDR1 is SGHRS and CDR2 is YFSETQ in the germline V gene. This CDR3 is CASNQGQGLAEAFF. CDR3 sequence (DNA): TGCGCCAGCAATCAGGGACAGGGATTAGCTGAAGCTTTCTTT.

This chain connects TRBV14 to TRBJ2-5; no definite D call. The CDR3 spans 14 residues. Looked up from germline, CDR1 is SGHDN and CDR2 is FVKESK. The V gene lost 2 bases and the J gene lost 2 bases, with 9 bases spanning the gap. The CDR3 sequence: CASSQSALQETQYF. CDR3 DNA sequence: TGTGCCAGCAGCCAATCGGCACTTCAAGAGACCCAGTACTTC.

CDR3 loop: CASSYSVTSGTYEQYF. The CDR3 DNA sequence: TGTGCCAGCAGTTACTCAGTGACTAGCGGGACCTACGAGCAGTACTTC. The chain is built from TRBV6-5 and TRBJ2-7; 11 positions agree with TRBD2. The trim removed 0 bases at V and 2 bases at J, leaving 3 bases unmatched. Germline loops: CDR1 MNHEY, CDR2 SVGAGI. CDR3 size: 16 residues.

The V gene is TRBV2, the J gene TRBJ2-7, with TRBD2 matching over 13 bases. Germline V lookup: CDR1 SNHLY, CDR2 FYNNEI. V trimming: 6 bases; J trimming: 2 bases; junction bases outside the gene matches: 1. The length of the CDR3 is 14 residues. CDR3 coding DNA: TGTGCCAGCAGCACTAGCGGGGGGGCCTACGAGCAGTACTTC. It is translated as CASSTSGGAYEQYF.

The CDR3 protein is CASSSVPRASSYEQYF. Here the CDR3 DNA reads TGCGCCAGCAGCTCAGTCCCCAGGGCCTCCTCCTACGAGCAGTACTTC. The chain employs TRBV5-1 and TRBJ2-7; possible D gene TRBD1, 5 bases. This CDR3 comprises 16 residues. V was cut by 3 bases and J by 0 bases, with 16 bases left in between. Germline V CDR1 and CDR2: SGHRS, YFSETQ.

This sequence joins TRBV5-6 and TRBJ2-2; TRBD2 agrees at 11 bases. Germline trimming cut 4 bases from V and 5 bases from J; bases unmatched to any gene: 1. Germline values: CDR1 SGHDT, CDR2 YYEEEE. The CDR3 extends over 14 amino acids. The CDR3 sequence is CASSRLAGTGELFF. The CDR3 DNA reads TGTGCCAGCAGCCGACTAGCGGGAACCGGGGAGCTGTTTTTT.

This chain joins TRBV5-5 and TRBJ1-1; unclear D gene. V lost 4 bases to trimming and J lost 3 bases, with 16 bases between them. The CDR3 consists of 15 residues. The germline V gene has CDR1 SGHKS and CDR2 YYEKEE (reference sequence). CDR3 coding DNA: TGTGCCAGCAGCCTGGGGTGGGGTGCCGACACTGAAGCTTTCTTT. Encoded protein: CASSLGWGADTEAFF. The full variable domain, completed using reference TRBV5-5 and TRBJ1-1, is DAGVTQSPTHLIKTRGQQVTLRCSPISGHKSVSWYQQVLGQGPQFIFQYYEKEERGRGNFPDRFSARQFPNYSSELNVNALLLGDSALYLCASSLGWGADTEAFFGQGTRLTVV.

The chain employs TRBV5-1 and TRBJ2-5; 8 bases line up with TRBD1. This CDR3 region has 15 residues. Germline lookup yields CDR1 SGHRS and CDR2 YFSETQ. V trimming: 4 bases; J trimming: 5 bases; junction bases outside the gene matches: 10. The CDR3 sequence: CASSKATGAGETQYF. CDR3 nucleotides: TGCGCCAGCAGCAAAGCGACAGGGGCCGGCGAGACCCAGTACTTC.

This clone was counted only a few times. This chain uses TRBV4-2 with TRBJ2-7; D is ambiguous. This CDR3 has 12 amino acids. CDR1 is LGHNA and CDR2 is YNFKEQ in the germline V gene. V lost 2 bases to trimming and J lost 4 bases, with 6 bases between them. This chain's CDR3 is CASSQFGYEQYF. The DNA for the CDR3 is TGTGCCAGCAGCCAATTTGGTTACGAGCAGTACTTC.

The rearrangement uses TRBV11-2 and TRBJ2-2; 10 bases match TRBD2. CDR1 is SGHAT, CDR2 FQNNGV, per germline. Trimming cost V 6 bases and J 1 base; bases outside gene matches: 2. The CDR3 contains 15 residues. CDR3 DNA sequence: TGTGCCAGCAGGGGACTAGCGAAGAACACCGGGGAGCTGTTTTTT. Its protein product is CASRGLAKNTGELFF.

V and J are TRBV7-8 and TRBJ2-3, with D perhaps matching TRBD1 (5 bases). CDR3 length: 15 amino acids. Germline values: CDR1 SGHVS, CDR2 FQNEAQ. Trimming shortened V by 5 bases and J by 4 bases, and 16 bases separated the two germline ends. The DNA for the CDR3 is TGTGCCAGCAGCCTCAGGACACCGGACGCAGATACGCAGTATTTT. Encoded protein: CASSLRTPDADTQYF.

Points on this clone: One junction end disagrees with the germline gene, perhaps due to a read error. The chain couples TRBV5-4 to TRBJ2-7; D may be TRBD2 (6 bases). The germline CDR1 and CDR2 sequences are SGHNT and YYREEE (reference sequence). CDR3 length: 12 residues. CDR3: CASSRDSHEQYF. The CDR3 nucleotides read TGTGCCAGCAGCAGGGACTCCCACGAGCAGTACTTC.

CDR3 sequence (DNA): TGTGCCAGCAGCACCGGGACAGGGACCGACTATGGCTACACCTTC. Residues: CASSTGTGTDYGYTF. The chain joins TRBV7-2 to TRBJ1-2; 9 positions agree with TRBD1. The trim removed 5 bases at V and 3 bases at J, leaving 7 bases unmatched. The CDR3 has 15 amino acids. Germline V gene lookup returns CDR1 SGHTA and CDR2 FQGNSA. Combining the CDR3 with reference TRBV7-2 and TRBJ1-2 gives the whole variable domain GAGVSQSPSNKVTEKGKDVELRCDPISGHTALYWYRQSLGQGLEFLIYFQGNSAPDKSGLPSDRFSAERTGGSVSTLTIQRTQQEDSAVYLCASSTGTGTDYGYTFGSGTRLTVV.

This chain links TRBV19 with TRBJ1-1, with 9 bases fitting TRBD1. CDR3 size: 14 residues. CDR1 and CDR2 (germline): LNHDA, SQIVND (reference sequence). V was pared by 1 base and J by 6 bases, with 3 bases of the junction left unmatched. CDR3 DNA sequence: TGTGCCAGTAGTATAGGTACAGGGGGCTCTGAAGCTTTCTTT. Its protein is CASSIGTGGSEAFF.

The CDR3, as DNA: TGTGCCAGCAGGTCGACTGGGAGCTCCTACAATGAGCAGTTCTTC. It codes for CASRSTGSSYNEQFF. The chain recombines TRBV9 with TRBJ2-1, with D perhaps TRBD2 (5 bases). This CDR3 spans 15 amino acids. The V gene lost 5 bases and the J gene lost 0 bases, with 12 bases spanning the gap. Germline V gene data show CDR1 as SGDLS and CDR2 as YYNGEE.